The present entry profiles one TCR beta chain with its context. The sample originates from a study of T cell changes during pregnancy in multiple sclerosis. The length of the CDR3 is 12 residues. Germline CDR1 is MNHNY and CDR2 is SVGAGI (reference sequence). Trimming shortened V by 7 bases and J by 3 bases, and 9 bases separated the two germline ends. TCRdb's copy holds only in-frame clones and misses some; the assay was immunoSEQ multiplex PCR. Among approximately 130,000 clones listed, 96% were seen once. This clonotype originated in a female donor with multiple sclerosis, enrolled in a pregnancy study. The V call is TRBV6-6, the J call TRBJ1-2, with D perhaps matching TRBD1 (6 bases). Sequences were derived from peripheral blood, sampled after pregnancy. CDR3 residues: CASTGADYGYTF. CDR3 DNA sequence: TGTGCCAGCACAGGGGCGGACTATGGCTACACCTTC.